Listed below are T cell receptor beta chains from one sample, sequenced in a study of blood T cell repertoires in COVID-19. Clones were read by immunoSEQ multiplex PCR, and TCRdb kept only the in-frame ones, dropping some. The top ten hold roughly a tenth of the sample, which has about 120,000 clones, approximately 83% seen once. Sample: peripheral blood. The receptors here all came from an elderly man with acute or convalescent COVID-19. Both conserved end residues are part of each CDR3. The D gene is left open where the match is weak. Size values are once, few and many counts, or a class for expanded clones, and some rows have none.

cdr3_nt	cdr3_aa	j_call	d_call	clone_size	v_call
TGTGCCAGCAGCTTAGGACAGGGGGTCTCCTACGAGCAGTACTTC	CASSLGQGVSYEQYF	TRBJ2-7	TRBD1	-	TRBV7-9
TGTGCCACCAGTGATTCTAGCGGGGGTGATACGCAGTATTTT	CATSDSSGGDTQYF	TRBJ2-3	TRBD2	-	TRBV24-1
TGTGCCAGCCTCGGACAGGAGAATCAGCCCCAGCATTTT	CASLGQENQPQHF	TRBJ1-5	TRBD1	few	TRBV2
TGCGCCAGCAGCCAAGATCAGGTGACAGCTAACTATGGCTACACCTTC	CASSQDQVTANYGYTF	TRBJ1-2	-	-	TRBV4-1
TGTGCCATCAGTATACAGGGGGCAGGATCACCCCTCCACTTT	CAISIQGAGSPLHF	TRBJ1-6	TRBD1	few	TRBV10-3
TGTGCCAGCGCCAGGGGTACTGAAGCTTTCTTT	CASARGTEAFF	TRBJ1-1	-	-	TRBV11-2
TGCAGTGCGAAGGGGACAGAAAAACTGTTTTTT	CSAKGTEKLFF	TRBJ1-4	-	-	TRBV20-1
TGTGCCAGTAGTATGAACGGAGCGGGAGCCTCCGGGGAGCTGTTTTTT	CASSMNGAGASGELFF	TRBJ2-2	TRBD2	few	TRBV19
TGTGCCAGCAGCTTGGGGGAGGACTATGGCTACACCTTC	CASSLGEDYGYTF	TRBJ1-2	-	few	TRBV5-4
TGTGCCAGCAGTTTATCGCCGGGACAGGGGAGGGGAGGCAATGAAAAACTGTTTTTT	CASSLSPGQGRGGNEKLFF	TRBJ1-4	TRBD1	once	TRBV27
TGTGCCAGCATCGGTCCAGGCTCCGGCTACACCTTC	CASIGPGSGYTF	TRBJ1-2	-	-	TRBV7-9
TGTGCCAGCAGCCCCCGCGCGGCGGGAACCGTATTAGGCTACACCTTC	CASSPRAAGTVLGYTF	TRBJ1-2	-	-	TRBV9
TGTGCCAGCAGTTACTCGACGGGGAGAGGTGGCTACACCTTC	CASSYSTGRGGYTF	TRBJ1-2	-	-	TRBV6-5
TGTGCCAGCAGGGCCCCCCGGGGGATGGCTTTCTTT	CASRAPRGMAFF	TRBJ1-1	-	-	TRBV27
TGTGCCAGCAGCCCCGTAGTGTTTGCCACCGGGGAGCTGTTTTTT	CASSPVVFATGELFF	TRBJ2-2	-	-	TRBV9
TGTGCCAGCAGTTCCACCTCGCGAGCAGGCAACTATGGCTACACCTTC	CASSSTSRAGNYGYTF	TRBJ1-2	-	-	TRBV27
TGTGCCATCAGTGAGATGGGGGAAACAGGGTCAACTAATGAAAAACTGTTTTTT	CAISEMGETGSTNEKLFF	TRBJ1-4	-	-	TRBV10-3
TGTGCCAGTAGCACAGACAGGGCAGAGACCCAGTACTTC	CASSTDRAETQYF	TRBJ2-5	TRBD1	-	TRBV19
TGTGCCAGCAGCCCCATAGGGGGCAGGGGGCCGACGACCTACGAGCAGTACTTC	CASSPIGGRGPTTYEQYF	TRBJ2-7	TRBD1	-	TRBV7-6
TGTGCCAGCAGTTACCCGGAGCAGTTCGCTGAAGCTTTCTTT	CASSYPEQFAEAFF	TRBJ1-1	-	few	TRBV6-6
TGTGCCAGCAGCCTAAAGCCGGCGGGTGGTTTCAATGAGCAGTTCTTC	CASSLKPAGGFNEQFF	TRBJ2-1	-	-	TRBV14
TGTGCCAGCTCCCGGGACAGGGAGGAGCAGTACTTC	CASSRDREEQYF	TRBJ2-7	TRBD1	few	TRBV18
TGTGCCAGCAGCGTCGACACGAACACTGAAGCTTTCTTT	CASSVDTNTEAFF	TRBJ1-1	-	-	TRBV9
TGTGCCAGCAGCCCCACACCGGGAGTGAACACTGAAGCTTTCTTT	CASSPTPGVNTEAFF	TRBJ1-1	-	-	TRBV6-4
TGTGCCAGCTCACCAGAGACAGGCCATCAGGGCAATCAGCCCCAGCATTTT	CASSPETGHQGNQPQHF	TRBJ1-5	-	few	TRBV18
TGTGCCAGCAGTCCCGGGACAGGGGGCGATCAGCCCCAGCATTTT	CASSPGTGGDQPQHF	TRBJ1-5	TRBD1	once	TRBV27
TGTGCCAGCAGCTTTTCCGGGACAGAAGCTAACTATGGCTACACCTTC	CASSFSGTEANYGYTF	TRBJ1-2	TRBD1	-	TRBV5-4
TGTGCCAGCAGTCGCGGACAGAACAATCAGCCCCAGCATTTT	CASSRGQNNQPQHF	TRBJ1-5	-	once	TRBV6-2/TRBV6-3
TGTGCCAGCAGTGCTGATCTAGCGGGGGGGCAGGAGACCCAGTACTTC	CASSADLAGGQETQYF	TRBJ2-5	TRBD2	-	TRBV9
TGTGCCAGCAGACGAGGACTAGCGCAAGAGACCCAGTACTTC	CASRRGLAQETQYF	TRBJ2-5	TRBD2	-	TRBV6-5
TGTGCCAGCAGTGAACAGGGGAAAGCTTTCTTT	CASSEQGKAFF	TRBJ1-1	-	few	TRBV2
TGTGCCAGCAGTTATCCTAAATCCTACGAGCAGTACTTC	CASSYPKSYEQYF	TRBJ2-7	-	-	TRBV6-2/TRBV6-3
TGTGCCAGTAGTAGACACCAGGGCCTGAACACTGAAGCTTTCTTT	CASSRHQGLNTEAFF	TRBJ1-1	-	-	TRBV19
TGTGCCAGCAGTTCCCGCGGGACTTCCAGCTACGAGCAGTACTTC	CASSSRGTSSYEQYF	TRBJ2-7	-	-	TRBV27
TGCGCCAGCAGCTGGGCTAATGGACAGGGCAGGGCCCAGTACTTC	CASSWANGQGRAQYF	TRBJ2-5	TRBD1	-	TRBV5-1
TGTGCCAGCTCACCACCGGGACAACAAGAGACCCAGTACTTC	CASSPPGQQETQYF	TRBJ2-5	-	-	TRBV18
TGTGCCATCAGTGAAATCTGGAGGGGCAGGAACACTGAAGCTTTCTTT	CAISEIWRGRNTEAFF	TRBJ1-1	-	-	TRBV10-3
TGTGCCAGCACGGGACTAGCAGGGGCCTACAATGAGCAGTTCTTC	CASTGLAGAYNEQFF	TRBJ2-1	TRBD2	once	TRBV6-5
TGTGCCAGCAGCCGCTATCTGGGGGGGAATGAAAAACTGTTTTTT	CASSRYLGGNEKLFF	TRBJ1-4	-	-	TRBV4-2
TGTGCCAGCAGCGCAGGGGGGACCACTGAAGCTTTCTTT	CASSAGGTTEAFF	TRBJ1-1	TRBD1	-	TRBV9
TGTGCCAGCAGTGATCAGGGAAGAGGCCAGCCCCAGCATTTT	CASSDQGRGQPQHF	TRBJ1-5	-	-	TRBV6-1
TGTGCCATCTCCCCCCGGGTACTCTCTGGAAACACCATATATTTT	CAISPRVLSGNTIYF	TRBJ1-3	-	once	TRBV10-3
TGTGCCACCAGCAGAGACATGGGGGCGGGCATTCCCTACGAGCAGTACTTC	CATSRDMGAGIPYEQYF	TRBJ2-7	-	-	TRBV15
TGTGCCAGCAGGAACTCGGGACAGCTTAATCAGCCCCAGCATTTT	CASRNSGQLNQPQHF	TRBJ1-5	TRBD1	-	TRBV6-5
TGTGCCTGGAGTGTAAAGCTGGGGAGTGGCTACACCTTC	CAWSVKLGSGYTF	TRBJ1-2	-	-	TRBV30
TGTGCCAGCATCGGGAGGGCCTACAATGAGCAGTTCTTC	CASIGRAYNEQFF	TRBJ2-1	TRBD2	-	TRBV27
TGCGCCAGCAGACTCAGCCAGGGAGAGACCCAGTACTTC	CASRLSQGETQYF	TRBJ2-5	-	once	TRBV10-2
TGTGCCAGCAGTTCCGGGACTAGCGGGCGAGATACGCAGTATTTT	CASSSGTSGRDTQYF	TRBJ2-3	TRBD2	-	TRBV28
TGTGCCAGCAGCCAAGATACGGGGGAACAGCCCCAGCATTTT	CASSQDTGEQPQHF	TRBJ1-5	-	-	TRBV3-1/TRBV3-2
-	CASILGGGANVLTF	TRBJ2-6	-	-	TRBV6-5
TGTGCCAGCAGGCTGGACAGGGACACTGAAGCTTTCTTT	CASRLDRDTEAFF	TRBJ1-1	TRBD1	-	TRBV2
TGTGCCAGCAGCCACGAGCTCCCGAGCTCCTACAATGAGCAGTTCTTC	CASSHELPSSYNEQFF	TRBJ2-1	-	-	TRBV14
TGTGCCAGCAGAGGGCAGGGGCCGAACAATGAGCAGTTCTTC	CASRGQGPNNEQFF	TRBJ2-1	-	-	TRBV6-4
TGTGCCAGTACCCCAGGGCCCGCAAGTTCACCCCTCCACTTT	CASTPGPASSPLHF	TRBJ1-6	-	-	TRBV19
TGCGCCAGCAGCCAAGGCGGGACAGGGATTGAGCAGTTCTTC	CASSQGGTGIEQFF	TRBJ2-1	TRBD1	-	TRBV4-3
TGTGCCAGCTCCAAGGAAGGGGGCCATGGCGCCGGGGAGCTGTTTTTT	CASSKEGGHGAGELFF	TRBJ2-2	TRBD1	-	TRBV18
TGTGCCAGCAGCCCCGACAACGGGAGGGCGAAAGGCGGGGAGCTGTTTTTT	CASSPDNGRAKGGELFF	TRBJ2-2	TRBD2	-	TRBV5-6
TGTGCCACCAGTACTCGGGACAGGGATGAGCAGTTCTTC	CATSTRDRDEQFF	TRBJ2-1	TRBD1	-	TRBV24-1
TGTGCCAGTAGTCCCGACAGGGGGCTGGGGCTAAACACTGAAGCTTTCTTT	CASSPDRGLGLNTEAFF	TRBJ1-1	TRBD1	-	TRBV19